This TCR beta chain stems from a study of control samples from healthy donors and cancer patients. Sequenced by immunoSEQ multiplex PCR; TCRdb stores in-frame clones only, minus some. The sample records about 16,000 clones, about 89% being singletons. Germline CDR1 MGHRA, CDR2 YSYEKL. The V segment lost 1 base and the J segment 2 bases; nucleotides outside the gene matches: 10. The CDR3 length is 18 residues. The specimen sequenced was PBMCs. The chain employs TRBV4-1 and TRBJ2-2; the match to TRBD2 covers 7 bases. The receptor was derived from a man in his sixties with head and neck cancer. CDR3 loop: CASSQVGVGGINTGELFF. The CDR3 region has the DNA TGCGCCAGCAGCCAAGTAGGAGTCGGGGGGATAAACACCGGGGAGCTGTTTTTT.